This paragraph reports one TCR beta chain. Its antigen target is currently unknown. Base qualities are not provided; no much larger clone lies one nucleotide away. This record comes from a study of cytotoxic CD8 clonotypes in ibrutinib-treated CLL (dated by TCRdb to the early 2020s). For context, the study as a whole: In this cohort, about 15 patients were treatment-naive and approximately 10 were relapsed/refractory, while approximately 18 had unmutated IGHV. Responses were partial in around 24 patients and complete in 2; after median 68 months follow-up, 14 stayed in remission and some twelve progressed. Response samples were taken after a median of 12 months on treatment, ranging from roughly 6 to 36 months. On average, each sample had some 250,000 productive templates and 96,000 or so productive rearrangements. Longitudinal samples were available for about 30% of the roughly 86 trial participants. Cryopreserved peripheral blood mononuclear cells were obtained before treatment, at response, and at either sustained remission or disease progression. Every remission and progressive disease sample was obtained while ibrutinib was still being received by the patients. Paper-wide results and their limitations: Baseline clonality was found to be higher than that of age-matched healthy donors and was strongly correlated with circulating CD8+ T-cell counts. Clonality rose at ibrutinib response, remained stable during sustained remission, and dropped back toward baseline at progression. Lymph node repertoires were not examined, and the timing of sampling was not matched between patients in sustained remission and those whose disease progressed. Public clonotypes were found to be uncommon and were observed to contract or remain stable during treatment; the increase in clonality was shown to reflect expansion of private clonotypes at ibrutinib response.

Reading the germline V gene (reference sequence) gives CDR1 GTSNPN and CDR2 SVGIG. V is reduced by 8 bases and J by 4 bases, leaving a spacing of 15 bases between them. The CDR3 contains 13 residues, cysteine and phenylalanine counted. Of all the DNA, just the CDR3 is kept, 39 bases in frame from base 1. The time point label of this sample denotes: 20 to 30 months on ibrutinib. Approximately 2 micrograms of genomic DNA were extracted from cryopreserved PBMCs for TCR beta library preparation. Longitudinal blood samples from CLL patients on ibrutinib monotherapy were analyzed using high-throughput TCR beta sequencing. The patients took part in an open-label, single-center phase 2 trial of ibrutinib monotherapy. On a MiSeq, deep resolution sequencing aimed for a depth between 1 in 1 million and 1 in 200,000 T cells, with each clonotype covered approximately 9.2x on average. The immunoSEQ hsTCRB Kit was used to generate the TCR beta libraries. In the paper's pipeline: The data were analyzed with ImmunoSEQ Analyzer and ImmunoSEQ Data Assistant, and V, D and J gene assignments followed IMGT definitions. Clonality, which ranges from 0 to 1, was calculated as one minus the normalized Shannon entropy of productive rearrangement frequencies. Only overrepresented clonotypes making up at least 0.05% of each patient's repertoire were included in the public clonotype analysis. Some 13 age-matched healthy donor repertoires from immuneACCESS were used as controls for clonality. Held by TCRdb, this immuneACCESS table contains in-frame sequences only and omits some clones. Under half of the omission traces to an unresolved V gene where checked; the cause of the rest is unknown. V, J and clone size are taken as reported in that table, and D and trimming were inferred from the DNA itself. This sample gives about 45,000 clones in total; 65% of them show up just once. In total, the top ten clones hold roughly a fifth of the sample.

The chain is assembled from TRBV30 and TRBJ2-1; TRBD1 is a weak D gene call, 5 bases matching. This sequence was found in a human donor with chronic lymphocytic leukemia. The source was PBMCs, collected after 24 months of ibrutinib treatment. The DNA sequence reads TGTGCCGGAAGCCGACAGTCTTACAATGAGCAGTTCTTC. Its protein product is CAGSRQSYNEQFF.